This T cell receptor beta chain was sequenced for a study of response to subunit inactivated influenza vaccine. Findings and caveats of the study: The authors suggested that few new T cells are recruited per seasonal influenza vaccination.

TCRdb recomputed calls from the RT-PCR reads with MiXCR, one row per CDR3 protein. The sample contains under 550,000 distinct CDR3 sequences, less than 8% of which appear only once. About this clonotype: Its antigen remains unidentified.

V was pared by 6 bases and J by 3 bases, with 10 bases of the junction left unmatched. CDR3 length: 15 residues. The germline gives CDR1 SQVTM, CDR2 ANQGSEA. The specimen comprised PBMCs from blood, sampled 23 to 25 months after vaccination. V is TRBV29-1 and J is TRBJ1-5; TRBD1 matches 8 bases. This clonotype was obtained from a man aged 50 to 69 who received an inactivated influenza vaccine. For the CDR3, the DNA is TGCAGCGTGGATACCGGGACAGGAGCCAATCAGCCCCAGCATTTT. Amino acids: CSVDTGTGANQPQHF. Complete variable domain (other parts from reference TRBV29-1 and TRBJ1-5): SAVISQKPSRDICQRGTSLTIQCQVDSQVTMMFWYRQQPGQSLTLIATANQGSEATYESGFVIDKFPISRPNLTFSTLTVSNMSPEDSSIYLCSVDTGTGANQPQHFGDGTRLSIL.